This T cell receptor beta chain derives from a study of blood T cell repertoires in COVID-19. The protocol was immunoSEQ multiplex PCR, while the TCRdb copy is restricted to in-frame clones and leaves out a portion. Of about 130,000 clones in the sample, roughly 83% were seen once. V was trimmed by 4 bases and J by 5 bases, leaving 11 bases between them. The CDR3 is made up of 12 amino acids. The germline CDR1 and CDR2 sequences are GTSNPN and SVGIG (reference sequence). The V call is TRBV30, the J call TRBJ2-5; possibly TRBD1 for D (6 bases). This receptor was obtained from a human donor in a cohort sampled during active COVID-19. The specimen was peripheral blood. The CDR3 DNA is TGTGCCTGGACAGGGGCATATGAGACCCAGTACTTC. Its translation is CAWTGAYETQYF.